The next 29 T cell receptor beta chains were all read from a single sample in a study of shared T cell receptors in the human thymus. Some clones are missing from TCRdb's copy, which holds only in-frame ones; the method was immunoSEQ multiplex PCR. Of approximately 580,000 clones in the sample, 75% to 85% were seen once. These same records also appear under a second study, on human thymus T cells.

The sequenced material came from thymocytes. The receptors originated from a boy in the first two years of life with a congenital heart defect.

The CDR3 DNA follows: TGTGCCAGTAGCCCCCCGGGACTAGCCTACGAGCAGTACTTC. Translated: CASSPPGLAYEQYF. This chain connects TRBV19 to TRBJ2-7; 8 nucleotides line up with TRBD2. The CDR3 loop spans 14 amino acids. With 6 bases clipped from V and 2 bases from J, the junction kept 6 bases outside the gene matches. The V gene's germline CDR1 is LNHDA and CDR2 SQIVND (reference sequence).

This chain connects TRBV12-5 to TRBJ1-2; 9 positions agree with TRBD1. J lost 8 bases, V lost 2 bases, and 9 bases had no gene match. Germline V gene sequence: CDR1 LGHNT, CDR2 FRNRAP. The CDR3 consists of 15 residues. CDR3 DNA sequence: TGTGCTAGTGGTTTGTCACCGGGACAGGGTTACGGCTACACCTTC. Amino acid sequence: CASGLSPGQGYGYTF.

The chain uses TRBV6-5 and TRBJ1-3, with 10 bases matching TRBD1. Trimming at V came to 4 bases and at J to 5 bases, leaving 8 bases not matched to a gene. This CDR3 has 16 residues. CDR1 is MNHEY and CDR2 is SVGAGI in the germline V gene. The CDR3 bases are TGTGCCAGCAGTTCCTCAGACAGGGGGCCGAGAAACACCATATATTTT. Protein product: CASSSSDRGPRNTIYF.

The chain has TRBV14 and TRBJ2-7; D may be TRBD1 (5 bases). This CDR3 has 14 residues. Germline V gene data show CDR1 as SGHDN and CDR2 as FVKESK. The V end lost 1 base, the J end lost 2 bases, and 9 bases lay between the germline ends. CDR3 protein: CASSQARRAYEQYF. CDR3 bases: TGTGCCAGCAGCCAAGCACGCAGGGCCTACGAGCAGTACTTC.

J is TRBJ2-3 and V is TRBV9, with D maybe TRBD2 (6 bases). In germline, CDR1 is SGDLS, CDR2 YYNGEE. The CDR3 spans 15 residues. Trimming removed 1 base at V and 3 bases at J, with 12 bases between. For the CDR3, the DNA is TGTGCCAGCAGCGTAAAAAAGGGAGGTACAGATACGCAGTATTTT. Translated, it gives CASSVKKGGTDTQYF.

The rearrangement links TRBV19 to TRBJ2-2; TRBD1 matches 8 bases. The germline V gene encodes CDR1 LNHDA and CDR2 SQIVND (reference sequence). V lost 5 bases to trimming and J lost 7 bases; unmatched junction nucleotides: 18. The CDR3 totals 18 residues. The CDR3 region is CASSSEQGVHLVGGELFF. The CDR3 DNA is TGTGCCAGTAGTTCCGAACAGGGGGTACATTTGGTCGGCGGGGAGCTGTTTTTT.

The sample holds a few counts of this clone. The chain has TRBV14 and TRBJ1-3; D is perhaps TRBD1 (5 bases). Germline CDR1 SGHDN, CDR2 FVKESK. V was shortened by 6 bases and J by 0 bases, with 12 bases between the two germline ends. This CDR3 region has 15 residues. For the CDR3, the DNA is TGTGCCAGCAGGTTAACAGGTCCCTCTGGAAACACCATATATTTT. Its translation is CASRLTGPSGNTIYF. The full variable domain, rest sourced from reference TRBV14 and TRBJ1-3, is EAGVTQFPSHSVIEKGQTVTLRCDPISGHDNLYWYRRVMGKEIKFLLHFVKESKQDESGMPNNRFLAERTGGTYSTLKVQPAELEDSGVYFCASRLTGPSGNTIYFGEGSWLTVV.

The V and J genes are TRBV30 and TRBJ2-4; 12 bases are shared with TRBD2. Trimming took 3 bases from V and 5 from J; bases not matched to a gene: 23. CDR3 size: 21 residues. Germline CDR1 GTSNPN, CDR2 SVGIG (reference sequence). CDR3 coding DNA: TGTGCCTGGAGGCACAGAGAGCGGACTAGCGGGGTTGGAATCGGTGAAAACATTCAGTACTTC. It translates to CAWRHRERTSGVGIGENIQYF.

This clone was seen a handful of times. This rearrangement joins TRBV19 to TRBJ1-3; D gene ambiguous. Trimming stripped 2 bases from V and 3 bases from J, with 14 bases between. This CDR3 contains 16 residues. Germline lookup yields CDR1 LNHDA and CDR2 SQIVND (reference sequence). CDR3 in amino acids: CASSINPHPIGNTIYF. The CDR3 coding sequence is TGTGCCAGTAGTATAAACCCCCATCCTATTGGAAACACCATATATTTT.

V and J are TRBV28 and TRBJ1-5, with 7 bases that match TRBD1. The CDR3 has 16 amino acids. Germline CDR1 reads MDHEN; CDR2 reads SYDVKM. After removal of 5 bases from V and 3 bases from J, the junction contained 10 bases not matched to a gene. CDR3 DNA sequence: TGTGCCAGCAGTGGGGGACAGATGGAAAACAATCAGCCCCAGCATTTT. Encoded protein: CASSGGQMENNQPQHF.

The V gene is TRBV10-2, the J gene TRBJ2-3; 7 bases match TRBD2. This CDR3 comprises 16 residues. Trimming took 4 bases from V and 5 from J; bases not matched to a gene: 12. Germline assignment: CDR1 WSHSY and CDR2 SAAADI. The CDR3 sequence is CASSVRGRQRGDTQYF. The CDR3 DNA is TGCGCCAGCAGTGTTCGCGGGAGACAACGGGGAGATACGCAGTATTTT.

The chain combines TRBV19 with TRBJ2-5, with TRBD2 matching 15 bases. V shed 5 bases, J shed 3 bases, and the junction held 4 bases outside the gene matches. Looked up from germline, CDR1 is LNHDA and CDR2 is SQIVND (reference sequence). CDR3 length: 16 residues. CDR3 in DNA: TGTGCCAGTAGTCTGGGACTAGCGGGAGGAGAAGAGACCCAGTACTTC. As protein: CASSLGLAGGEETQYF.

This clone appeared a single time. The J gene is TRBJ2-3, the V gene TRBV5-1, with a tentative D call TRBD2 (6 bases). Germline values: CDR1 SGHRS, CDR2 YFSETQ. V was trimmed by 0 bases and J by 5 bases, leaving 13 bases between them. CDR3 length equals 15 residues. In DNA, the CDR3 is TGCGCCAGCAGCTTGGAGTCGCGGGAAATAGATACGCAGTATTTT. The encoded protein is CASSLESREIDTQYF.

CDR3 residues: CASSPPEWGGYGYTF. CDR3 DNA sequence: TGTGCCAGCAGCCCCCCGGAGTGGGGAGGCTATGGCTACACCTTC. This chain uses TRBV5-8 with TRBJ1-2, with D uncertain. V gave up 4 bases and J gave up 4 bases, with 17 bases separating them. Germline V gene sequence: CDR1 SGHTS, CDR2 YDEGEE. The CDR3 consists of 15 residues.

The CDR3: CAISDRGSSYEQYF. The DNA for the CDR3 is TGTGCCATCAGTGATAGAGGGAGCTCCTACGAGCAGTACTTC. This chain connects TRBV10-3 to TRBJ2-7, with D perhaps matching TRBD2 (5 bases). The V and J ends lost 3 bases and 0 bases respectively, with 9 bases between them. CDR3 length: 14 amino acids. The germline V gene has CDR1 ENHRY and CDR2 SYGVKD.

This clone has only a few counts. V and J are TRBV29-1 and TRBJ2-1, with 7 bases identical to TRBD2. The CDR3 runs to 14 residues. Germline V gene data show CDR1 as SQVTM and CDR2 as ANQGSEA. Trimming at V came to 4 bases and at J to 5 bases, leaving 8 bases not matched to a gene. The CDR3 loop reads CSVALGRLNNEQFF. CDR3 nucleotide sequence: TGCAGCGTTGCTCTCGGGAGGTTGAACAATGAGCAGTTCTTC.

The chain joins TRBV11-2 to TRBJ2-5; the match to TRBD2 covers 12 bases. The CDR3 loop spans 17 amino acids. Germline values: CDR1 SGHAT, CDR2 FQNNGV. J lost 1 base, V lost 1 base, and 4 bases had no gene match. The CDR3 DNA reads TGTGCCAGCAGCTTAGTCAGGACTAGCGGGATCCAAGAGACCCAGTACTTC. Residues: CASSLVRTSGIQETQYF.

The chain couples TRBV5-5 to TRBJ2-2, with 14 positions matching TRBD2. J gave up 5 bases and V 4 bases, and 7 bases lay outside the gene matches. Germline V gene data show CDR1 as SGHKS and CDR2 as YYEKEE (reference sequence). This CDR3 has 17 amino acids. The CDR3 DNA reads TGTGCCAGCAGCCACGGACTAGCGGGAGGTAAAACCGGGGAGCTGTTTTTT. Translation: CASSHGLAGGKTGELFF.

The chain joins TRBV25-1 to TRBJ2-7, with D tentatively TRBD2 (6 bases). With 8 bases removed from V and 2 bases from J, the gap between germline ends came to 19 bases. The CDR3 is 15 residues long. Germline lookup yields CDR1 MGHDK and CDR2 SYGVNS. The CDR3 protein is CASWRRGSGPYEQYF. The CDR3 DNA reads as TGTGCCAGCTGGAGGAGGGGCAGCGGCCCCTACGAGCAGTACTTC.

CDR3 loop: CASLGDEQFF. The CDR3, as DNA: TGTGCCTCCCTCGGGGATGAGCAGTTCTTC. The gene calls are TRBV30 and TRBJ2-1, with D possibly being TRBD2 (5 bases). Deletions cut 7 bases from V and 8 bases from J, with 9 bases between. Germline V lookup: CDR1 GTSNPN, CDR2 SVGIG (reference sequence). This CDR3 contains 10 residues. The full variable domain, in which reference TRBV30 and TRBJ2-1 provide the parts outside the CDR3, is SQTIHQWPATLVQPVGSPLSLECTVEGTSNPNLYWYRQAAGRGLQLLFYSVGIGQISSEVPQNLSASRPQDRQFILSSKKLLLSDSGFYLCASLGDEQFFGPGTRLTVL.

A single count supports this clone. This sequence joins TRBV9 and TRBJ2-2; the D gene is possibly TRBD1 (6 bases). This CDR3 is 19 amino acids long. V was clipped by 2 bases and J by 3 bases, with 23 bases between them. Germline V CDR1 and CDR2: SGDLS, YYNGEE. The chain's CDR3 is CASSVPSGHERNHTGELFF. The CDR3 DNA follows: TGTGCCAGCAGCGTTCCCTCGGGACACGAGCGGAATCACACCGGGGAGCTGTTTTTT.

The chain is built from TRBV5-6 and TRBJ2-1; D is possibly TRBD2 (6 bases). The V gene's germline CDR1 is SGHDT and CDR2 YYEEEE. V shed 0 bases and J shed 0 bases, with 13 bases lying between them. The CDR3 consists of 17 residues. The CDR3 DNA reads TGTGCCAGCAGCTTGGCCGTAAGCGGGCCCTCCTACAATGAGCAGTTCTTC. Amino acid sequence: CASSLAVSGPSYNEQFF. The full variable domain, in which reference TRBV5-6 and TRBJ2-1 provide the parts outside the CDR3, is DAGVTQSPTHLIKTRGQQVTLRCSPKSGHDTVSWYQQALGQGPQFIFQYYEEEERQRGNFPDRFSGHQFPNYSSELNVNALLLGDSALYLCASSLAVSGPSYNEQFFGPGTRLTVL.

J is TRBJ1-3 and V is TRBV11-3, with D hard to call. Germline CDR1 reads SGHNT; CDR2 reads YENEEA. V gave up 4 bases and J gave up 4 bases, with 11 bases separating them. This CDR3 region has 14 residues. For the CDR3, the DNA is TGTGCCAGCAGCTCCACGGCCGGGGGAAACACCATATATTTT. The encoded protein is CASSSTAGGNTIYF.

The chain has TRBV12-5 and TRBJ2-1; 12 bases map to TRBD2. The CDR3 sequence is 15 residues long. CDR1 and CDR2 from the germline V gene are LGHNT and FRNRAP. Unmatched junction bases numbered 4, after V lost 3 bases and J lost 7 bases. The CDR3, as DNA: TGTGCTAGTGGTTTAGATACTAGCGGGAGGAATGAGCAGTTCTTC. Protein sequence: CASGLDTSGRNEQFF.

The chain joins TRBV7-9 to TRBJ1-3; D uncertain. The CDR3 covers 18 residues. Per the germline V gene, CDR1 is SEHNR and CDR2 is FQNEAQ (reference sequence). Trimming took off 1 base at V and 0 bases at J, with 16 bases between the two ends. This CDR3 is CASSLEEAKTYSGNTIYF. CDR3 sequence (DNA): TGTGCCAGCAGCTTAGAAGAGGCCAAGACTTACTCTGGAAACACCATATATTTT.

The chain employs TRBV5-6 and TRBJ1-5; D is possibly TRBD1 (6 bases). Germline CDR1 and CDR2: SGHDT and YYEEEE. V was pared by 3 bases and J by 5 bases, with 12 bases between. This CDR3 has 14 residues. CDR3: CASSCGGRDQPQHF. The CDR3 DNA follows: TGTGCCAGCAGCTGCGGGGGCAGGGATCAGCCCCAGCATTTT.

This clone turned up a few times. The CDR3: CAISLSTFGWDTLPSYNEQFF. CDR3 nucleotide sequence: TGTGCCATCAGTCTGTCTACCTTCGGTTGGGACACTCTCCCATCATACAATGAGCAGTTCTTC. The genes are TRBV10-3 and TRBJ2-1; D possibly corresponds to TRBD1 (6 bases). This CDR3 comprises 21 residues. Trimming took 5 bases from V and 4 from J, leaving 33 bases between them. CDR1 and CDR2 (germline): ENHRY, SYGVKD.

V and J are TRBV27 and TRBJ2-7; 7 bases are shared with TRBD1. In germline, CDR1 is MNHEY, CDR2 SMNVEV (reference sequence). The CDR3 runs 12 residues. Trimming removed 10 bases from V and 2 bases from J; junction bases left unmatched: 5. This chain's CDR3 is CATQGQTYEQYF. CDR3 in DNA: TGTGCCACCCAGGGACAGACCTACGAGCAGTACTTC.

V usage is TRBV7-8 and J usage is TRBJ2-3; weak D call: TRBD2 (5 bases). Germline CDR1 is SGHVS and CDR2 is FQNEAQ. This CDR3 spans 16 amino acids. V lost 2 bases, J lost 2 bases, and 14 bases lay in between. The CDR3 DNA reads TGTGCCAGCAGCTTACGTTCACGTCTAGCCACAGATACGCAGTATTTT. Translation gives CASSLRSRLATDTQYF. The variable domain in full, with the rest retrieved from reference TRBV7-8 and TRBJ2-3, is GAGVSQSPRYKVAKRGQDVALRCDPISGHVSLFWYQQALGQGPEFLTYFQNEAQLDKSGLPSDRFFAERPEGSVSTLKIQRTQQEDSAVYLCASSLRSRLATDTQYFGPGTRLTVL.